The sequence of this TCR beta chain was determined in a study of CD8 T cells in Susac syndrome. RNA, at roughly 0.45 to 1 ug, was reverse transcribed with random hexamers. An immunoSEQ multiplex PCR generated amplified TCR beta CDR3 products spanning 54 Vbeta and 13 Jbeta. TCRdb redid the calling of the immunoSEQ multiplex PCR reads with MiXCR, one entry per CDR3 protein. The table has 250,000 to 300,000 distinct CDR3 sequences, around 91% seen once. The CDR3 adds up to 16 amino acids, both ends counted. Germline V CDR1 and CDR2: MDHEN, SYDVKM. Patients with stable or active relapsing-remitting disease, all of them treatment-naive, made up the multiple sclerosis controls. Negative isolation was applied to CD8+ and CD4+ T cells, and FACS enrichment was applied to TEMRA cells. Comment on this clonotype: The limits of the CDR3 on the DNA are not certain, so only TCRdb's listed CDR3 is given.

The specimen was CD8+ T cells from PBMCs. The rearrangement links TRBV28 to TRBJ2-2; TRBD1 was called by the table and not checked on the DNA. This receptor was identified in a human donor with multiple sclerosis. CDR3 sequence reads: CASSFFGQNDGGELFF.